This entry concerns a single T cell receptor beta chain. Its antigen remains unknown. This record belongs to a study of shared clonotypes between healthy human individuals. The CDR3 runs 13 residues. Germline assignment: CDR1 SGDLS and CDR2 YYNGEE. The V and J ends lost 6 bases and 6 bases respectively, with 16 bases between them. Method: immunoSEQ multiplex PCR; TCRdb's copy keeps in-frame clones and lacks some. The data hold roughly 2.5 million clones, with around nine tenths observed a single time. Study-level results: Clonotype sharing among donors was thought likely to change with sequencing depth. Clonotypes not shared had lower generation probabilities than those common to all four donors.

Healthy HIV-negative adults without recent acute infections or vaccinations served as donors. Among the donors, all were Caucasian adults who lived in Nashville, Tennessee. The chain is built from TRBV9 and TRBJ2-7; possibly TRBD1 for D (7 bases). The sequence was obtained from a man aged 18 to 30 in good health. The sample consisted of naive CD4+ T cells sorted from blood. Subset described: CD45RA+ positively selected. CDR3 protein: CASNYQGGSEQYF. CDR3 coding DNA: TGTGCCAGCAACTATCAGGGGGGAAGCGAGCAGTACTTC.